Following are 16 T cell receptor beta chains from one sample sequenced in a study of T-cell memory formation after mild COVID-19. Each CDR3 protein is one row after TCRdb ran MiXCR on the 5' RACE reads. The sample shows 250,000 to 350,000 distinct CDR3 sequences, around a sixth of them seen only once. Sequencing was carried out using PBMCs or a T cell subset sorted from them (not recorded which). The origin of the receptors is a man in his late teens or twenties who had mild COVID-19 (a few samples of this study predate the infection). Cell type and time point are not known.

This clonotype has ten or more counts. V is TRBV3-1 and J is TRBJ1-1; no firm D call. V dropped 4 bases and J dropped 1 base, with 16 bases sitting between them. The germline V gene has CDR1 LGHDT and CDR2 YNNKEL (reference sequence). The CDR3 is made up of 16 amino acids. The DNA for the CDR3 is TGTGCCAGCAGCCGAAAAAGGGATTCAAGGAACACTGAAGCTTTCTTT. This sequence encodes CASSRKRDSRNTEAFF.

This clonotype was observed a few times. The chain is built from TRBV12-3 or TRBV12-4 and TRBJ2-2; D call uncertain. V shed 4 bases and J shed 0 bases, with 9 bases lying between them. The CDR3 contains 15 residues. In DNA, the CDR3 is TGTGCCAGCAGTTCTTGGCAGTCGAACACCGGGGAGCTGTTTTTT. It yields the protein CASSSWQSNTGELFF.

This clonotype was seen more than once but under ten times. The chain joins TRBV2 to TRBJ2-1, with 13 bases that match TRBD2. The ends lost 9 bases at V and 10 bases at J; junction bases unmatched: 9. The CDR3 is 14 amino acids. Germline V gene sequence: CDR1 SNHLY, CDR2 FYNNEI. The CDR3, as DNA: TGTGCCAGGGCACTAGCGGGGGGGCCGGGAGAGCAGTTCTTC. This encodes CARALAGGPGEQFF.

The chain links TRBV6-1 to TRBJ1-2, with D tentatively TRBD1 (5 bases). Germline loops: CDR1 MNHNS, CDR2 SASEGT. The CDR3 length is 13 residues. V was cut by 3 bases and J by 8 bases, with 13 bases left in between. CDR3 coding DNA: TGTGCCAGCAGTGATCAGGGTTGGCGCGGCTACACCTTC. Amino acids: CASSDQGWRGYTF.

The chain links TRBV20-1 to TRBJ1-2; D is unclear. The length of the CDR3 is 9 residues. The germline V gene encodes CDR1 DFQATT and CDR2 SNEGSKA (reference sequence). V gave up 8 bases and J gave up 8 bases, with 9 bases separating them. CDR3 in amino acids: CSTLPGYTF. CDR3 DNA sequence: TGCAGTACACTCCCGGGCTACACCTTC.

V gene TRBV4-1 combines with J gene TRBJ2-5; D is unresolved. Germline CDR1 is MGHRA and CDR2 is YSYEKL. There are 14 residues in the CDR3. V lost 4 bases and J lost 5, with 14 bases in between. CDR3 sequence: CASSLTTDTETQYF. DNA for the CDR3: TGCGCCAGCAGCCTAACGACTGATACGGAGACCCAGTACTTC.

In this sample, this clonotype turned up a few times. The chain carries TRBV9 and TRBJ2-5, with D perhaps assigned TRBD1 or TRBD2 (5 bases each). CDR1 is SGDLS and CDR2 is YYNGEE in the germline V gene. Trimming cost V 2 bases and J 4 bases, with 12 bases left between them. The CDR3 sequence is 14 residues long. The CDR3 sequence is CASSVGEGIETQYF. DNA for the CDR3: TGTGCCAGCAGCGTCGGAGAGGGGATAGAGACCCAGTACTTC.

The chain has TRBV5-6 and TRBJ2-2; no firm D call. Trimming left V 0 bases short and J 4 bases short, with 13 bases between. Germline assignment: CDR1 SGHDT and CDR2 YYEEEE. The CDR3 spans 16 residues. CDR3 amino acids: CASSLGPGVLTGELFF. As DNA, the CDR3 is TGTGCCAGCAGCTTGGGACCCGGAGTGCTCACCGGGGAGCTGTTTTTT.

The CDR3 bases are TGTGCCAGCAGTTTCTGGTCCGACAGGGGAGAGACCCAGTACTTC. Protein sequence: CASSFWSDRGETQYF. V and J are TRBV6-5 and TRBJ2-5, with 8 bases fitting TRBD1. After removal of 4 bases from V and 4 bases from J, the junction contained 8 bases not matched to a gene. This CDR3 has 15 amino acids. The germline V gene has CDR1 MNHEY and CDR2 SVGAGI.

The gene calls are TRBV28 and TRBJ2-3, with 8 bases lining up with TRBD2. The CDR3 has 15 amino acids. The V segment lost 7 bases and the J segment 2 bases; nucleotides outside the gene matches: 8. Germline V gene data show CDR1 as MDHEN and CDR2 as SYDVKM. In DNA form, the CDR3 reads TGTGCCAGCACCGCGGGAGCGGGGGACACAGATACGCAGTATTTT. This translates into CASTAGAGDTDTQYF.

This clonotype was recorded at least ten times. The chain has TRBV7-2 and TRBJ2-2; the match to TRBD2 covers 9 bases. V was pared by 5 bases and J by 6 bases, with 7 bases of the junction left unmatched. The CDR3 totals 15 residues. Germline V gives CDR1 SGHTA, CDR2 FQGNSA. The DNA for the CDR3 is TGTGCCAGCAGCCCACAAGCGGGGGGATCCGGGGAGCTGTTTTTT. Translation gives CASSPQAGGSGELFF.

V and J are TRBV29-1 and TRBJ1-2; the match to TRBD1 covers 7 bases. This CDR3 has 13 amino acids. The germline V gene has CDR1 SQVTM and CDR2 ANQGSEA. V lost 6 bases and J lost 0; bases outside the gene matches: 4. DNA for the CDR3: TGCAGCGTCAGGGACAGAGCTAACTATGGCTACACCTTC. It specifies CSVRDRANYGYTF.

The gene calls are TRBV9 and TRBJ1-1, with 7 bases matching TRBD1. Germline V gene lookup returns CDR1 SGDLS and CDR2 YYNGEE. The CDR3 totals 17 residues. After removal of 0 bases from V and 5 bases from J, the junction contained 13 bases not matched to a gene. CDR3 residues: CASSVGFGGRGQTEAFF. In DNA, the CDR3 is TGTGCCAGCAGCGTAGGGTTCGGGGGCAGGGGACAGACTGAAGCTTTCTTT.

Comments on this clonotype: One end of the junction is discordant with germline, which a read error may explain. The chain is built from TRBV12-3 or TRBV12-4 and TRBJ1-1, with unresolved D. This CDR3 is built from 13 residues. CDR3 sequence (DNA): TGTGCCAGCAGTTTTGAGGATATCACTGAAGCTTTATTT. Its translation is CASSFEDITEALF.

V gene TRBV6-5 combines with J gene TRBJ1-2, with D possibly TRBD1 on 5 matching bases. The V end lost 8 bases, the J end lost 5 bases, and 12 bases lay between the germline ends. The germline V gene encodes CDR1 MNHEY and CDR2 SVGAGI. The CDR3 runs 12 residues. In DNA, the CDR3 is TGTGCCAGCTGGATCGGGGCTTATGGCTACACCTTC. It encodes CASWIGAYGYTF.

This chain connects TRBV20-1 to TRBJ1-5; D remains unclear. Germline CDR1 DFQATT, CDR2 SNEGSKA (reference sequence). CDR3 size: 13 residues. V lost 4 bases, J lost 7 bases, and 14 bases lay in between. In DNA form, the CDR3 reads TGCAGTGCTACGACGGGGAAGTGGCAGCCCCAGCATTTT. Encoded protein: CSATTGKWQPQHF.